One sample yielded the 23 T cell receptor beta chains listed below, sequenced in a study of cytomegalovirus exposure and HLA in healthy donors. This PCR relied on a set of 60 Vbeta primers and 13 Jbeta primers. TCRdb keeps only in-frame clones here, not all; method: immunoSEQ multiplex PCR. The sample has around 210,000 clones; about 77% are singletons. What was sequenced was PBMCs. These receptor sequences come from a woman in her twenties or thirties in good health and CMV-seronegative.

The rearrangement links TRBV30 to TRBJ1-2, with D perhaps matching TRBD1 (6 bases). Germline CDR1 and CDR2: GTSNPN and SVGIG (reference sequence). The V gene lost 0 bases and the J gene lost 4 bases, with 15 bases spanning the gap. The CDR3 covers 15 residues. The CDR3 sequence is CAWSVRAGEGYGYTF. In DNA, the CDR3 is TGTGCCTGGAGTGTACGGGCAGGGGAGGGCTATGGCTACACCTTC.

This clone was counted only a few times. The genes are TRBV27 and TRBJ2-1; 8 nucleotides align to TRBD2. Germline CDR1 MNHEY, CDR2 SMNVEV (reference sequence). Unmatched junction bases numbered 10, after V lost 11 bases and J lost 4 bases. This CDR3 region has 14 residues. In nucleotides, the CDR3 is TGTGCCGGACATCTAGCGGGTCGGTACAATGAGCAGTTCTTC. It codes for CAGHLAGRYNEQFF.

This clone was picked up one time. The chain joins TRBV13 to TRBJ1-1; possible D gene TRBD1, 5 bases. CDR3 length: 15 amino acids. V shed 5 bases and J shed 4 bases, with 17 bases lying between them. Germline-derived CDR1 and CDR2 are PRHDT and FYEKMQ (reference sequence). The CDR3 bases are TGTGCCAGCAGCGGGGGGGGAGAGGGAGCCACTGAAGCTTTCTTT. Translating gives CASSGGGEGATEAFF.

The chain links TRBV5-1 to TRBJ2-5; D gene unclear. V was clipped by 7 bases and J by 2 bases, with 15 bases between them. This CDR3 is 14 amino acids long. Germline CDR1 and CDR2: SGHRS and YFSETQ. The DNA for the CDR3 is TGCGCCAGCTCCCCGTCCAGGCCGCAAGAGACCCAGTACTTC. Translating it yields CASSPSRPQETQYF.

The genes are TRBV13 and TRBJ1-5; no reliable D call. CDR3 size: 13 residues. Germline CDR1 and CDR2: PRHDT and FYEKMQ (reference sequence). V lost 5 bases and J 4 bases, leaving 9 bases between the germline ends. The CDR3 nucleotides read TGTGCCAGCAGCCCCTCTCGTAATCAGCCCCAGCATTTT. Amino acids: CASSPSRNQPQHF.

The chain recombines TRBV19 with TRBJ2-3; a possible D gene is TRBD2 (6 bases). Germline V gene sequence: CDR1 LNHDA, CDR2 SQIVND (reference sequence). The CDR3 is made up of 14 amino acids. The germline V and J ends were trimmed by 2 bases and 2 bases, with 8 bases remaining between them. The DNA for the CDR3 is TGTGCCAGTAGTATACGCGGGGACACAGATACGCAGTATTTT. The encoded protein is CASSIRGDTDTQYF. Full variable domain (outside the CDR3, taken from reference TRBV19 and TRBJ2-3): DGGITQSPKYLFRKEGQNVTLSCEQNLNHDAMYWYRQDPGQGLRLIYYSQIVNDFQKGDIAEGYSVSREKKESFPLTVTSAQKNPTAFYLCASSIRGDTDTQYFGPGTRLTVL.

The chain uses TRBV19 and TRBJ2-7; D is unclear. V gave up 3 bases and J gave up 0 bases, with 15 bases separating them. Per the germline V gene, CDR1 is LNHDA and CDR2 is SQIVND (reference sequence). This CDR3 comprises 16 residues. The CDR3 here is CASSMVSGPSSYEQYF. Written as DNA, the CDR3 is TGTGCCAGTAGTATGGTAAGTGGGCCGAGCTCCTACGAGCAGTACTTC.

This clone was observed a few times. The chain joins TRBV2 to TRBJ2-5, with 10 bases that match TRBD1. The V segment lost 9 bases and the J segment 12 bases; nucleotides outside the gene matches: 10. This CDR3 region has 12 residues. CDR1 SNHLY and CDR2 FYNNEI come from the germline V gene. The CDR3 bases are TGTGCCAGAGGACAGGGGGATAGGGCGGAGTACTTC. This gives the protein CARGQGDRAEYF. Filled out from reference TRBV2 and TRBJ2-5, the complete variable domain reads EPEVTQTPSHQVTQMGQEVILRCVPISNHLYFYWYRQILGQKVEFLVSFYNNEISEKSEIFDDQFSVERPDGSNFTLKIRSTKLEDSAMYFCARGQGDRAEYFGPGTRLLVL.

The chain carries TRBV7-2 and TRBJ2-3; 11 bases are shared with TRBD2. V lost 0 bases and J lost 4; bases outside the gene matches: 3. Germline V gene lookup returns CDR1 SGHTA and CDR2 FQGNSA. The CDR3 loop spans 16 amino acids. This CDR3 is CASSLALAGGADTQYF. The DNA of the CDR3 is TGTGCCAGCAGCTTAGCGCTAGCGGGAGGTGCAGATACGCAGTATTTT.

The CDR3 is CASTSGWMGTQYF. The DNA for the CDR3 is TGTGCCAGCACTAGCGGGTGGATGGGGACCCAGTACTTC. This chain links TRBV7-8 with TRBJ2-5, with 8 bases lining up with TRBD2. The CDR3 is made up of 13 amino acids. Trimming at V came to 7 bases and at J to 7 bases, leaving 8 bases not matched to a gene. Germline V gene data show CDR1 as SGHVS and CDR2 as FQNEAQ.

This clone appeared many times. V gene TRBV5-6 combines with J gene TRBJ1-4; 12 bases match TRBD1. The CDR3 contains 14 residues. Trimming took 3 bases from V and 8 from J; bases not matched to a gene: 2. Germline V gives CDR1 SGHDT, CDR2 YYEEEE. The CDR3 DNA sequence: TGTGCCAGCAGCTGGGACAGGGGGCTGGAAAAACTGTTTTTT. This gives the protein CASSWDRGLEKLFF. The whole variable domain, remainder taken from reference TRBV5-6 and TRBJ1-4, is DAGVTQSPTHLIKTRGQQVTLRCSPKSGHDTVSWYQQALGQGPQFIFQYYEEEERQRGNFPDRFSGHQFPNYSSELNVNALLLGDSALYLCASSWDRGLEKLFFGSGTQLSVL.

The J gene is TRBJ2-3, the V gene TRBV6-5; 9 bases map to TRBD2. Germline CDR1 is MNHEY and CDR2 is SVGAGI. The trim removed 3 bases at V and 2 bases at J, leaving 6 bases unmatched. The CDR3 has 16 residues. The CDR3 reads CASSYEAGGPTDTQYF. For the CDR3, the DNA is TGTGCCAGCAGTTATGAGGCGGGGGGGCCCACAGATACGCAGTATTTT.

This clone appeared a few times. The chain is built from TRBV5-1 and TRBJ2-1; a weak D match, TRBD2 (6 bases). CDR1 and CDR2 (germline): SGHRS, YFSETQ. Trimming removed 3 bases at V and 7 bases at J, with 8 bases between. The CDR3 covers 12 residues. CDR3 DNA sequence: TGCGCCAGCAGCTCAGGAGGGAATGAGCAGTTCTTC. This encodes CASSSGGNEQFF.

The V and J genes are TRBV4-1 and TRBJ2-5; 12 bases are a match to TRBD2. Germline CDR1 and CDR2: MGHRA and YSYEKL. This CDR3 has 16 amino acids. V shed 1 base and J 3 bases; nucleotides not matched to a gene: 3. The CDR3 nucleotides read TGCGCCAGCAGCCAAGGTTGGACTAGCGGGGAAGAGACCCAGTACTTC. This translates into CASSQGWTSGEETQYF.

This clone was detected once. The chain carries TRBV18 and TRBJ2-7; 9 nucleotides match TRBD1. The CDR3 totals 14 residues. V was pared by 5 bases and J by 2 bases, with 4 bases of the junction left unmatched. CDR1 KGHSH and CDR2 LQKENI come from the germline V gene. This CDR3 is CASSSGQGPYEQYF. CDR3 nucleotide sequence: TGTGCCAGCTCATCGGGACAGGGACCCTACGAGCAGTACTTC. The full variable domain, completed using reference TRBV18 and TRBJ2-7, is NAGVMQNPRHLVRRRGQEARLRCSPMKGHSHVYWYRQLPEEGLKFMVYLQKENIIDESGMPKERFSAEFPKEGPSILRIQQVVRGDSAAYFCASSSGQGPYEQYFGPGTRLTVT.

This clone was detected a few times. The chain recombines TRBV20-1 with TRBJ2-1, with D tentatively TRBD2 (5 bases). This CDR3 region has 11 residues. Germline lookup yields CDR1 DFQATT and CDR2 SNEGSKA (reference sequence). Trimming cost V 5 bases and J 10 bases, with 12 bases left between them. The CDR3 sequence: CSARSAWEQFF. The CDR3 DNA reads TGCAGTGCTCGTAGCGCCTGGGAGCAGTTCTTC.

This sequence joins TRBV4-1 and TRBJ2-3, with D possibly matching TRBD1 (6 bases). V dropped 0 bases and J dropped 1 base, with 11 bases sitting between them. CDR1 MGHRA and CDR2 YSYEKL come from the germline V gene. The length of the CDR3 is 16 residues. In DNA, the CDR3 is TGCGCCAGCAGCCAAGAACTGGCAGGGGGCACAGATACGCAGTATTTT. Translating it yields CASSQELAGGTDTQYF.

The chain couples TRBV6-6 to TRBJ2-2, with a weak D call TRBD2 (6 bases). The CDR3 loop spans 16 amino acids. In germline, CDR1 is MNHNY, CDR2 SVGAGI (reference sequence). Trimming stripped 6 bases from V and 5 bases from J, with 19 bases between. The DNA for the CDR3 is TGTGCCAGCAGGGCGACTAGTAAGGGTCGGACCGGGGAGCTGTTTTTT. Translating gives CASRATSKGRTGELFF.

J is TRBJ1-2 and V is TRBV7-8, with a tentative D call TRBD1 (6 bases). CDR1 and CDR2 from the germline V gene are SGHVS and FQNEAQ. The CDR3 totals 15 residues. Trimming pared 1 base from V and 7 bases from J, leaving 16 bases between. CDR3 sequence reads: CASSLVVGGAVGYTF. In nucleotides, the CDR3 is TGTGCCAGCAGCTTAGTCGTGGGGGGGGCGGTTGGCTACACCTTC.

V gene TRBV13 combines with J gene TRBJ2-1; a weak D match, TRBD2 (5 bases). V was cut by 4 bases and J by 6 bases, with 7 bases left in between. The germline V gene has CDR1 PRHDT and CDR2 FYEKMQ (reference sequence). This CDR3 spans 12 amino acids. CDR3 DNA sequence: TGTGCCAGCAGCTCTACTAGCAATGAGCAGTTCTTC. It encodes CASSSTSNEQFF.

The chain uses TRBV10-3 and TRBJ2-2; D ambiguous. CDR1 ENHRY and CDR2 SYGVKD come from the germline V gene. The V gene lost 0 bases and the J gene lost 10 bases, with 9 bases spanning the gap. The CDR3 is 13 amino acids. The CDR3 spells CAISESQAKELFF. The CDR3 region has the DNA TGTGCCATCAGTGAGTCCCAGGCGAAGGAGCTGTTTTTT.

This chain connects TRBV14 to TRBJ1-4; D unresolved. The germline V gene has CDR1 SGHDN and CDR2 FVKESK. The CDR3 contains 15 residues. V dropped 4 bases and J dropped 5 bases, with 14 bases sitting between them. For the CDR3, the DNA is TGTGCCAGCAGCCGGAGGCTGGATCCGAATGAAAAACTGTTTTTT. It is translated as CASSRRLDPNEKLFF.

The chain couples TRBV27 to TRBJ2-7; 7 nucleotides align to TRBD2. J was trimmed by 2 bases and V by 6 bases; bases with no gene match: 13. CDR3 length equals 16 residues. CDR1 and CDR2 (germline): MNHEY, SMNVEV (reference sequence). CDR3 residues: CASSLRFGGFTYEQYF. The CDR3, as DNA: TGTGCCAGCAGCCTACGCTTCGGGGGGTTCACCTACGAGCAGTACTTC.